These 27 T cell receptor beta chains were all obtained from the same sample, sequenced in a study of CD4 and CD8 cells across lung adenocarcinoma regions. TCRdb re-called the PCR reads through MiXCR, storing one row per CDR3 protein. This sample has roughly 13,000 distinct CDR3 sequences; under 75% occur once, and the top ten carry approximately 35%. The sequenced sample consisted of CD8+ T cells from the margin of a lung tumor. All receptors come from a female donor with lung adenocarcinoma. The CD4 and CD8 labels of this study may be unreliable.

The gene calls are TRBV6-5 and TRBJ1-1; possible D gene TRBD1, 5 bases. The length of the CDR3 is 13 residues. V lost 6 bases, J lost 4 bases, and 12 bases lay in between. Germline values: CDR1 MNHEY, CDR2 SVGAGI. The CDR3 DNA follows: TGTGCCAGCAGCTACGGGGGGGGCACTGAAGCTTTCTTT. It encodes CASSYGGGTEAFF.

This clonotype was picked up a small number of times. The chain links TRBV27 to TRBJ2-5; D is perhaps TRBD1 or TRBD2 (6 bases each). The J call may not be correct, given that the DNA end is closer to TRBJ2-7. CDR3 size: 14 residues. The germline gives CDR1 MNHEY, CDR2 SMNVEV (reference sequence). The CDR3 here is CASSPGWGAAEQYF. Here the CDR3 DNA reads TGTGCCAGCAGTCCCGGGTGGGGGGCGGCCGAGCAGTACTTC.

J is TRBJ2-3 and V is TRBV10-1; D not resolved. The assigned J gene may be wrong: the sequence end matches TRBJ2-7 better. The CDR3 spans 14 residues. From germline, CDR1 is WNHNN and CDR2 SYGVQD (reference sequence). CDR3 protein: CAGSGVSDTDTQYF. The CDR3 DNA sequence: TGCGCGGGCAGTGGGGTCAGTGACACAGATACGCAGTACTTC.

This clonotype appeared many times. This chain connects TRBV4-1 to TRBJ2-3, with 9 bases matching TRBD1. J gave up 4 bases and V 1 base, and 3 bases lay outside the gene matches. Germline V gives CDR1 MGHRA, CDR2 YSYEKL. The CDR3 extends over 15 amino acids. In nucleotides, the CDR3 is TGCGCCAGCAGCCAAGGACAGGGGGAGGCAGATACGCAGTATTTT. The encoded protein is CASSQGQGEADTQYF.

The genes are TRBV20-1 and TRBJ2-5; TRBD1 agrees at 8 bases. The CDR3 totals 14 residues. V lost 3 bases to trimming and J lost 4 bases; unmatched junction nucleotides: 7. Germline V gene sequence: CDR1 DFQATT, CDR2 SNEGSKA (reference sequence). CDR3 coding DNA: TGCAGTGCTAGCGGACAGGGACGGGGAGAGACCCAGTACTTC. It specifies CSASGQGRGETQYF.

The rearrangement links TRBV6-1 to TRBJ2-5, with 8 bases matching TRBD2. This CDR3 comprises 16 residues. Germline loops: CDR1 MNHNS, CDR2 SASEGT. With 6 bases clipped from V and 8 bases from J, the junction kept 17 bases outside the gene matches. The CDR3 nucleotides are TGTGCCAGCAGGGCTAGCGGGCACCGTGACACAGATACCCAGTACTTC. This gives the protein CASRASGHRDTDTQYF.

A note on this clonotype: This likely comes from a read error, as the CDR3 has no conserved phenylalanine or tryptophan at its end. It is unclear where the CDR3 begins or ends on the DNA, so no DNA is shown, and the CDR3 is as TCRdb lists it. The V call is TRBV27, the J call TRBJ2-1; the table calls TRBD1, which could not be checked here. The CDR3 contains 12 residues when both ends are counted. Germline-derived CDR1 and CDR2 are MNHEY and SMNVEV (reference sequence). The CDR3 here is CASSSSPVSRVP.

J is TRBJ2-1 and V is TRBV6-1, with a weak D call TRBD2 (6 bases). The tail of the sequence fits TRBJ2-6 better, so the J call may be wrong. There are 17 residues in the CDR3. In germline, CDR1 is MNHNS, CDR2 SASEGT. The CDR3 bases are TGTGCCAGCGGGAAGCGGGCGAGTTTCTCTGGGGCCAACGTCCTGACTTTC. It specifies CASGKRASFSGANVLTF.

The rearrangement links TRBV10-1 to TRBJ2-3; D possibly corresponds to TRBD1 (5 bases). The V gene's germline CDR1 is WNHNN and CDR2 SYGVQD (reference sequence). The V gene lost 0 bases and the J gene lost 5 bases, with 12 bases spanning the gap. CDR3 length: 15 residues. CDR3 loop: CASSESGRDIDTQYF. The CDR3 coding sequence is TGCGCCAGCAGTGAGTCGGGCAGGGATATAGATACGCAGTATTTT.

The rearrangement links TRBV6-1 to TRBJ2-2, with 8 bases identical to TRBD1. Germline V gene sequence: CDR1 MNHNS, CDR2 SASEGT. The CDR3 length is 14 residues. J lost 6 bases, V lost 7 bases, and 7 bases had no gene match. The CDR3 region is CASKGQGGPGELFF. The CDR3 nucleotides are TGTGCCAGCAAAGGACAGGGTGGGCCCGGGGAGCTGTTTTTT.

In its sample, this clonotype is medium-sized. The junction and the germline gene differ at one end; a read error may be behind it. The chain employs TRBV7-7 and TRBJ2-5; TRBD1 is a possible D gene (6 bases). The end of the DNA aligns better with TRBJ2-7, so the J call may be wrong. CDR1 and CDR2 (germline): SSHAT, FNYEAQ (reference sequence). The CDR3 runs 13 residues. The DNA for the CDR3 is TGTGCTAGCAGCTTAGACAGGTTCGACGAGCAGTACTTC. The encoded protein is CASSLDRFDEQYF.

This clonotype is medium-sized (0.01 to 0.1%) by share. DNA of the CDR3: TGTGCCAGCAGTTCCGACAGAGGCGAGACCCAGTACTTC. Its protein product is CASSSDRGETQYF. This chain uses TRBV27 with TRBJ2-5; D perhaps matches TRBD1 (5 bases). Trimming shortened V by 4 bases and J by 5 bases, and 11 bases separated the two germline ends. The CDR3 length is 13 residues. CDR1 is MNHEY and CDR2 is SMNVEV in the germline V gene (reference sequence).

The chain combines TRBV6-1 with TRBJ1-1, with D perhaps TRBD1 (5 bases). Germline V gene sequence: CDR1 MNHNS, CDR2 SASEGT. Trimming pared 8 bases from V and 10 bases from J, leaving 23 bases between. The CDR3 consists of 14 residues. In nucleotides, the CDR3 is TGTGCCAGCCCCCCCATCGGGGGGGGGAGGGGAGCTTTCTTT. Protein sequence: CASPPIGGGRGAFF.

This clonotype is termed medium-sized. The CDR3 nucleotides read TGTGCCAGCGCGCCGGGGACAACGCGCAATCAGCCCCAGCATTTT. Its translation: CASAPGTTRNQPQHF. This chain links TRBV6-1 with TRBJ1-5; D may be TRBD1 (6 bases). Deletions cut 8 bases from V and 2 bases from J, with 16 bases between. There are 15 residues in the CDR3. In germline, CDR1 is MNHNS, CDR2 SASEGT.

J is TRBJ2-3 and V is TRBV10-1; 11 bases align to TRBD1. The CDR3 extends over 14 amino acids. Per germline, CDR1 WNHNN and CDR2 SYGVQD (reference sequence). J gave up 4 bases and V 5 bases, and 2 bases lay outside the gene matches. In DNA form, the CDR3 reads TGCGCCAGCAGTAGGACAGGGGGCGCAGATACGCAGTATTTT. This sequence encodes CASSRTGGADTQYF.

In DNA, the CDR3 is TGTGCCAGCAGTTACTCTCCCGTTAGCGGCAGCTCCTACAATGAGCAGTTCTTC. It specifies CASSYSPVSGSSYNEQFF. The J gene is TRBJ2-1, the V gene TRBV6-5; TRBD2 is a possible D gene (6 bases). CDR1 is MNHEY and CDR2 is SVGAGI in the germline V gene. The ends were cut back, 0 bases at V and 0 bases at J, with 15 bases in the middle. The CDR3 is 18 residues long.

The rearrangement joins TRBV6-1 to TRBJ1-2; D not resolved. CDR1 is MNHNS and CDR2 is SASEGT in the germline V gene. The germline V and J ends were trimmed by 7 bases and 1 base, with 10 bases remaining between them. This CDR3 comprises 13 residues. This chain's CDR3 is CASKETSNYGYTF. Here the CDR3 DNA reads TGTGCCAGCAAGGAGACAAGTAACTATGGCTACACCTTC.

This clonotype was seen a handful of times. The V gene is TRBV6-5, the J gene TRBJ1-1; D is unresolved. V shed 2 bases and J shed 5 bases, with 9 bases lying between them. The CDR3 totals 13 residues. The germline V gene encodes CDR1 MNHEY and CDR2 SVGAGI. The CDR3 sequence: CASSYSRVTEAFF. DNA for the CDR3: TGTGCCAGCAGTTACAGTCGGGTGACTGAAGCTTTCTTT.

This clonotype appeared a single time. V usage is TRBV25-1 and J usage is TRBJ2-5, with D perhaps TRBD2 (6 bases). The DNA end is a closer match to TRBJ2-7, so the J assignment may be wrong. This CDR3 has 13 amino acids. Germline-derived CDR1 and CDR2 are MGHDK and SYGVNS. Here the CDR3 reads CASRVAASYEQYF. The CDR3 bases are TGTGCCAGCAGGGTAGCGGCTTCCTACGAGCAGTACTTC.

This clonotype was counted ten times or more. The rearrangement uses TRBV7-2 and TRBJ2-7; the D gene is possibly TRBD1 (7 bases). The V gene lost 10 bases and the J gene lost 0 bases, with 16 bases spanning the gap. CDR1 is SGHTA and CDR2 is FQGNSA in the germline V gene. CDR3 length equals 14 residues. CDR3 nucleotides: TGTGCCACCCGCGGGACAGCGATCTCCTACGAGCAGTACTTC. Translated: CATRGTAISYEQYF.

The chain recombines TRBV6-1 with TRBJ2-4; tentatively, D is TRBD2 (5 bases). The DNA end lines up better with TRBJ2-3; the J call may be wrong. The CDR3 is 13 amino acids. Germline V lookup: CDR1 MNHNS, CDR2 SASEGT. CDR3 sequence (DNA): TGTGCCAGGGGGATGGGAGCCAAAGACATTCAGTATTTT. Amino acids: CARGMGAKDIQYF.

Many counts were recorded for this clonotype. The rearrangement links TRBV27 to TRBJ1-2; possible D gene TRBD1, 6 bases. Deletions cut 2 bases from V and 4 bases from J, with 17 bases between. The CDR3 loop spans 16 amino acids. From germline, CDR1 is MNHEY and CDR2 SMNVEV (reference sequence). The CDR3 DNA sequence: TGTGCCAGCAGTTTACGCCGGGGGGGCGGGAGCTATGGCTACACCTTC. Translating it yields CASSLRRGGGSYGYTF.

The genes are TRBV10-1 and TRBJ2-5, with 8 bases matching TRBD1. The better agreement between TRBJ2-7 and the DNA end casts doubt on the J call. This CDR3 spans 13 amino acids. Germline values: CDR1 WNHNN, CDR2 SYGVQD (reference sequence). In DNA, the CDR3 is TGCGCCAGCGGCGGACAGGGTAACTACGAGCAGTACTTC. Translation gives CASGGQGNYEQYF.

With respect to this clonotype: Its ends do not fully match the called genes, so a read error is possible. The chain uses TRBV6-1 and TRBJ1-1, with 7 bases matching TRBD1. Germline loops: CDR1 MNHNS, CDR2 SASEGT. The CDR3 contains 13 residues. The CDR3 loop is CASSEGDSPEYIF. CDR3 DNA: TGTGCCAGCAGTGAGGGGGACAGTCCTGAATACATCTTT.

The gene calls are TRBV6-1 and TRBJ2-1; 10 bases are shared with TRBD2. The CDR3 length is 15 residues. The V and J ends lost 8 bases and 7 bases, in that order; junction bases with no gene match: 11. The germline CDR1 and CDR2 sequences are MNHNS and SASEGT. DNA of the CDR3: TGTGCCAGCCGAAAAGCGGGAGGGCCGGGAAATGAGCAGTTCTTC. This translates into CASRKAGGPGNEQFF.

CDR3 DNA sequence: TGTGCCAGCCGAGCAAAGGCGGGGGGTATCTACGAGCAGTACTTC. Its translation is CASRAKAGGIYEQYF. The rearrangement uses TRBV6-1 and TRBJ2-1; the match to TRBD2 covers 8 bases. Judging by the DNA end, TRBJ2-7 fits better; the J call may be wrong. There are 15 residues in the CDR3. Germline V gives CDR1 MNHNS, CDR2 SASEGT.

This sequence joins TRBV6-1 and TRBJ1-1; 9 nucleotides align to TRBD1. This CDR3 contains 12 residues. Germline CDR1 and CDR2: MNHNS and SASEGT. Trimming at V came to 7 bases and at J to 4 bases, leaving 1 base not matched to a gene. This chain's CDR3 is CASKTGGTEAFF. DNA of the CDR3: TGTGCCAGCAAGACAGGGGGCACTGAAGCTTTCTTT.